This paragraph reports one T cell receptor (beta chain). Its antigen is not identified. This sample is part of a study of OX40 agonist ivuxolimab in advanced cancers. For the study at large: The study treated patients with ivuxolimab, an agonistic anti-OX40 (CD134) antibody.

The germline V and J ends were trimmed by 0 bases and 5 bases, with 4 bases remaining between them. Germline V gene lookup returns CDR1 MNHNS and CDR2 SASEGT. The CDR3 consists of 13 residues. Study observations and caveats: Certain nonresponders likewise exhibited a low normalized T-cell clonal expansion.

The table came from immunoSEQ multiplex PCR; TCRdb's copy has only in-frame clones and leaves some out. The sample has 60,000 to 70,000 clones, 70% to 90% seen once. The sample in question was CD4+ or CD8+ T cells sorted from blood, obtained in a trial of the OX40 agonist ivuxolimab. The origin of this receptor is an adult with an advanced solid tumor such as melanoma, head and neck, liver or kidney cancer. This rearrangement joins TRBV6-1 to TRBJ2-2, with D unclear. The CDR3 protein is CASSEAGTGELFF. The CDR3 DNA sequence: TGTGCCAGCAGTGAAGCGGGGACCGGGGAGCTGTTTTTT.